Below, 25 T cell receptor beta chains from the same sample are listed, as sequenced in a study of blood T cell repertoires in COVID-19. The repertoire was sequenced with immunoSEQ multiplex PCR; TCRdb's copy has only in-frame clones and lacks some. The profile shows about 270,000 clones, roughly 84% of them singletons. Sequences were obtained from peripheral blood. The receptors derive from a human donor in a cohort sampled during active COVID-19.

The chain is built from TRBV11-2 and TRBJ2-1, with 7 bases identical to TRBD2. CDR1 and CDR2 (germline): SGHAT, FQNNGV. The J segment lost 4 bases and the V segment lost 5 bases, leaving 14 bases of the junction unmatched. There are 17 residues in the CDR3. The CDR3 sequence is CASSDRGAGRSYNEQFF. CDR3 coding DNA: TGTGCCAGCAGCGATCGGGGAGCGGGGCGATCGTACAATGAGCAGTTCTTC.

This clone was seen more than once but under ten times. CDR3 sequence reads: CASSHSGSNDEQFF. CDR3 in DNA: TGTGCCAGCTCACACAGCGGGAGTAACGATGAGCAGTTCTTC. This chain links TRBV18 with TRBJ2-1, with TRBD2 matching over 8 bases. V was clipped by 4 bases and J by 8 bases; unmatched bases: 7. CDR3 size: 14 residues. In germline, CDR1 is KGHSH, CDR2 LQKENI. Combining the CDR3 with reference TRBV18 and TRBJ2-1 gives the whole variable domain NAGVMQNPRHLVRRRGQEARLRCSPMKGHSHVYWYRQLPEEGLKFMVYLQKENIIDESGMPKERFSAEFPKEGPSILRIQQVVRGDSAAYFCASSHSGSNDEQFFGPGTRLTVL.

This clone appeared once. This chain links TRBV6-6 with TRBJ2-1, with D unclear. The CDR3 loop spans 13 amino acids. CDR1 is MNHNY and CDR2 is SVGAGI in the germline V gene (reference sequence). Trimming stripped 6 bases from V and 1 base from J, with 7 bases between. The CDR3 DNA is TGTGCCAGCAGGTCCCGTTCCTACAATGAGCAGTTCTTC. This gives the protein CASRSRSYNEQFF.

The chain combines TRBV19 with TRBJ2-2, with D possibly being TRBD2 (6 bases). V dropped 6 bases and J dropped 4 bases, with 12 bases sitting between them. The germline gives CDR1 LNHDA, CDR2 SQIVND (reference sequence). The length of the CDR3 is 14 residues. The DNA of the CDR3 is TGTGCCAGTAGCCGGAGGGGAGGCACCGGGGAGCTGTTTTTT. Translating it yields CASSRRGGTGELFF.

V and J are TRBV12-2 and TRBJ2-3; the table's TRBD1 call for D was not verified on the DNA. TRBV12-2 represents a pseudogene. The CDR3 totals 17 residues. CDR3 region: CASRSQLGGQGLDTQYF. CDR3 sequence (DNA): TGTGCAAGTCGCTCGCAGCTCGGCGGCCAGGGCCTAGATACGCAGTATTTT.

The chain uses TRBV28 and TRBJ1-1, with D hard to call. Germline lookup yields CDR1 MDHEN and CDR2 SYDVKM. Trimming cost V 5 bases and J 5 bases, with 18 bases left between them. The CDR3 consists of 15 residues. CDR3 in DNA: TGTGCCAGCAGTCCCATCGCAGGCCGGGGAACTGAAGCTTTCTTT. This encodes CASSPIAGRGTEAFF.

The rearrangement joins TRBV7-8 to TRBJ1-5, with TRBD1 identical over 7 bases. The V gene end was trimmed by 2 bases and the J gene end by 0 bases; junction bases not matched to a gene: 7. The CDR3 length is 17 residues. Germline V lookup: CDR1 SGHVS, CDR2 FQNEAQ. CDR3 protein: CASSLSSGGYSNQPQHF. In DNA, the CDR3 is TGTGCCAGCAGCTTATCGTCAGGGGGTTATAGCAATCAGCCCCAGCATTTT.

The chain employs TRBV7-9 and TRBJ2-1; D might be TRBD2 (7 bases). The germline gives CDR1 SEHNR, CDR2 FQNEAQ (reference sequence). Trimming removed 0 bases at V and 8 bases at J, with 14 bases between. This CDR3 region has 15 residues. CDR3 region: CASSLAGGPGHEQFF. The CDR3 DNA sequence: TGTGCCAGCAGCTTAGCGGGGGGGCCGGGCCATGAGCAGTTCTTC.

CDR3 protein: CASSLEGQAMNTEAFF. In DNA form, the CDR3 reads TGTGCCAGCAGCTTAGAAGGACAGGCTATGAACACTGAAGCTTTCTTT. The chain joins TRBV11-2 to TRBJ1-1; 7 nucleotides match TRBD1. The J segment lost 0 bases and the V segment lost 0 bases, leaving 4 bases of the junction unmatched. Looked up from germline, CDR1 is SGHAT and CDR2 is FQNNGV. This CDR3 contains 16 residues.

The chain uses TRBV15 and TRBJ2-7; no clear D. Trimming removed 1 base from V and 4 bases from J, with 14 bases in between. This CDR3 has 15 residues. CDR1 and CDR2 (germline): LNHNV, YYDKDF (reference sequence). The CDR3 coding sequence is TGTGCCACCAGCAGAGCACCTCCTGGCCCGTACGAGCAGTACTTC. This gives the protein CATSRAPPGPYEQYF.

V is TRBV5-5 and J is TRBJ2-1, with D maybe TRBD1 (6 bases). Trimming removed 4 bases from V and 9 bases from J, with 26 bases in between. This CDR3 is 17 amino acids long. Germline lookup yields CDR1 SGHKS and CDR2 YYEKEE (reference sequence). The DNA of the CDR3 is TGTGCCAGCAGCCACACCGGGACATCACCAGCCCTGGGTGAGCAGTTCTTC. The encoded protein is CASSHTGTSPALGEQFF.

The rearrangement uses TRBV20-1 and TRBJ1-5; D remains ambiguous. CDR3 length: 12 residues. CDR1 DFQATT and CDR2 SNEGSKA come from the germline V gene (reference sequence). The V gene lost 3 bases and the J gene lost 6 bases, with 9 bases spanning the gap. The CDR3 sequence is CSASRVAQPQHF. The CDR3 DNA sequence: TGCAGTGCTAGTCGGGTTGCTCAGCCCCAGCATTTT.

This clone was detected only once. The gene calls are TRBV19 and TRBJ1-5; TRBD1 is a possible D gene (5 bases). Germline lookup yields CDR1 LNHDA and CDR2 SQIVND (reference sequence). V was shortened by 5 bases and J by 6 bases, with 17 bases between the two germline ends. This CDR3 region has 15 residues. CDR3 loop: CASSGRGGISQPQHF. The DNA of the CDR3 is TGTGCCAGTAGTGGCCGGGGGGGAATCAGTCAGCCCCAGCATTTT.

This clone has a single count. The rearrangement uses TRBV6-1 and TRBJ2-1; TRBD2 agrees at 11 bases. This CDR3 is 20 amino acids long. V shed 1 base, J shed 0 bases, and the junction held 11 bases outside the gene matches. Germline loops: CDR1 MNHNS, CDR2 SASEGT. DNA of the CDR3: TGTGCCAGCAGTGAAGGTTCGGGACTAGCGGACAGGAGCTCCTACAATGAGCAGTTCTTC. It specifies CASSEGSGLADRSSYNEQFF.

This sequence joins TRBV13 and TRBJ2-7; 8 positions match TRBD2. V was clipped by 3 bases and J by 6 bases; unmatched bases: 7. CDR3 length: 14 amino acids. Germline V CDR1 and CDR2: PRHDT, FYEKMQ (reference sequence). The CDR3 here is CASSFREGRGEQYF. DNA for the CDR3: TGTGCCAGCAGCTTTCGGGAGGGCCGGGGCGAGCAGTACTTC.

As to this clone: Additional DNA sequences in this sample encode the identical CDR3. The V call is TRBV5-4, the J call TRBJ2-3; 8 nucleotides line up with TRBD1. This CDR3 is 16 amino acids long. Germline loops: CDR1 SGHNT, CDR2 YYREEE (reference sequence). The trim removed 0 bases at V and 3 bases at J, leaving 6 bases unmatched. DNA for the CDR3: TGTGCCAGCAGCTTGGCCCAGGGGGCAAGGACAGATACGCAGTATTTT. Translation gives CASSLAQGARTDTQYF.

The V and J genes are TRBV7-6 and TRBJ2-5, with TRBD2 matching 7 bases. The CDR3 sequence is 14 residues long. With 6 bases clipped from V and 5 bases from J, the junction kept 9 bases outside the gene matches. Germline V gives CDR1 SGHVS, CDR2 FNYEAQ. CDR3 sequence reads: CASSPGLVGETQYF. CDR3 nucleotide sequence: TGTGCCAGCAGTCCTGGACTAGTCGGCGAGACCCAGTACTTC.

CDR3 amino acids: CASSFYGQGAGYTF. The CDR3 DNA reads TGTGCCAGCAGTTTTTATGGGCAGGGGGCAGGCTACACCTTC. The chain couples TRBV28 to TRBJ1-2; TRBD1 matches at 8 bases. The CDR3 length is 14 residues. Germline V gene lookup returns CDR1 MDHEN and CDR2 SYDVKM. The junction had 8 bases not matched to a gene; V was cut back by 3 bases and J by 8 bases.

The CDR3, as DNA: TGTGCCAGCAGTTTCGGACAGTCGCGGAAGAACACTGAAGCTTTCTTT. Its translation: CASSFGQSRKNTEAFF. The genes are TRBV6-5 and TRBJ1-1, with D possibly being TRBD1 (6 bases). Trimming took 4 bases from V and 1 from J, leaving 16 bases between them. Germline V gene sequence: CDR1 MNHEY, CDR2 SVGAGI. The CDR3 has 16 residues.

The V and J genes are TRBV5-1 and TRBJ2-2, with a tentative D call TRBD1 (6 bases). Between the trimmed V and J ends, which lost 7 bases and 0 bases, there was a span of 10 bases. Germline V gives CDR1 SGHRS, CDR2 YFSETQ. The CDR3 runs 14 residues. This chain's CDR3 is CASYRDTNTGELFF. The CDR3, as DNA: TGCGCCAGCTACCGGGACACGAACACCGGGGAGCTGTTTTTT.

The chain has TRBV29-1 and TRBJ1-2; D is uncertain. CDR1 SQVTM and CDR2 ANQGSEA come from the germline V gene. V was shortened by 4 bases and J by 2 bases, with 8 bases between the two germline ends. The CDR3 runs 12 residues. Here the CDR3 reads CSVVRQNYGYTF. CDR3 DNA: TGCAGCGTTGTGAGGCAGAACTATGGCTACACCTTC.

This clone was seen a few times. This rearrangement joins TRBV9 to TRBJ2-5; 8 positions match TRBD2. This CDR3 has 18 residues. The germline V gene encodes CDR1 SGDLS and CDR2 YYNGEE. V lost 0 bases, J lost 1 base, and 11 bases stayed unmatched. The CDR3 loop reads CASSVAGIGAGAQETQYF. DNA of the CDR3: TGTGCCAGCAGCGTAGCTGGGATAGGAGCGGGGGCCCAAGAGACCCAGTACTTC.

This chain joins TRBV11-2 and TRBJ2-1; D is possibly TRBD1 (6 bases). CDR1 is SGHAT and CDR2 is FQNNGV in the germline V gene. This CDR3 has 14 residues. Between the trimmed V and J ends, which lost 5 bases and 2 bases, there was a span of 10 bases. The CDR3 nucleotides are TGTGCCAGCAGCCAGGACAGCACCTACAATGAGCAGTTCTTC. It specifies CASSQDSTYNEQFF.

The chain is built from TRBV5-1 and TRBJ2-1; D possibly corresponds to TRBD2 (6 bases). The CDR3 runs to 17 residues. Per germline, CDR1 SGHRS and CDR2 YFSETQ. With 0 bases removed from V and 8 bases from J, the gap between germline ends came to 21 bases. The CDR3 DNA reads TGCGCCAGCAGCTTGGACGGAGGAGGGTTGATGCGGGATGAGCAGTTCTTC. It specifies CASSLDGGGLMRDEQFF.

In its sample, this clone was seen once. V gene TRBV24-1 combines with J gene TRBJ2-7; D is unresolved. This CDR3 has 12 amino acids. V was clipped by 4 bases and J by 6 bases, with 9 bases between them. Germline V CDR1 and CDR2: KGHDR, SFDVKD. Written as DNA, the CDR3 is TGTGCCACCAGTGAAAGAGGTAGCGAGCAGTACTTC. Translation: CATSERGSEQYF.